A single sample gave rise to the 6 T cell receptor beta chains below, sequenced in a study of shared clonotypes between healthy human individuals. TCRdb's table, derived via immunoSEQ multiplex PCR, lists solely in-frame clones and lacks some. The sample holds hundreds of thousands of clones, roughly 95% seen once. Positively selected for CCR7, the CD45RO-negative cells used as naive CD8 cells excluded terminally differentiated effector memory CD45RA+ cells. The sample comprised naive CD8+ T cells sorted from blood. These receptors all stem from a woman in her twenties or thirties in good health.

The chain combines TRBV28 with TRBJ2-2, with 7 bases lining up with TRBD1. Germline values: CDR1 MDHEN, CDR2 SYDVKM. Trimming took 3 bases from V and 7 from J; bases not matched to a gene: 5. The CDR3 spans 14 residues. The CDR3 sequence is CASSFLGGHGELFF. CDR3 coding DNA: TGTGCCAGCAGTTTTCTAGGGGGCCACGGGGAGCTGTTTTTT.

V is TRBV7-9 and J is TRBJ1-1, with a tentative D call TRBD1 (5 bases). The germline gives CDR1 SEHNR, CDR2 FQNEAQ (reference sequence). Trimming stripped 1 base from V and 6 bases from J, with 15 bases between. CDR3 length: 15 amino acids. This CDR3 reads CASSLDGAPRPEAFF. The CDR3 DNA sequence: TGTGCCAGCAGCTTAGACGGGGCCCCGAGGCCTGAAGCTTTCTTT. Full variable domain (rest looked up from reference TRBV7-9 and TRBJ1-1): DTGVSQNPRHKITKRGQNVTFRCDPISEHNRLYWYRQTLGQGPEFLTYFQNEAQLEKSRLLSDRFSAERPKGSFSTLEIQRTEQGDSAMYLCASSLDGAPRPEAFFGQGTRLTVV.

The J gene is TRBJ1-5, the V gene TRBV5-4; D remains ambiguous. In germline, CDR1 is SGHNT, CDR2 YYREEE (reference sequence). Trimming left V 1 base short and J 1 base short, with 6 bases between. The CDR3 covers 14 residues. CDR3 loop: CASSLYQSNQPQHF. As DNA, the CDR3 is TGTGCCAGCAGCTTGTATCAAAGCAATCAGCCCCAGCATTTT.

This rearrangement joins TRBV10-3 to TRBJ2-7; unclear D gene. V lost 6 bases to trimming and J lost 1 base, with 7 bases between them. Germline V gene data show CDR1 as ENHRY and CDR2 as SYGVKD. This CDR3 contains 12 residues. Written as DNA, the CDR3 is TGTGCCATCAGGGACCCGTCCTACGAGCAGTACTTC. Its translation is CAIRDPSYEQYF.

The chain has TRBV19 and TRBJ2-1; 9 bases agree with TRBD1. Germline lookup yields CDR1 LNHDA and CDR2 SQIVND (reference sequence). Trimming cost V 6 bases and J 9 bases; bases outside gene matches: 12. The CDR3 covers 15 residues. CDR3 amino acids: CASRTGTGFWSEQFF. Here the CDR3 DNA reads TGTGCCAGTAGGACCGGGACAGGGTTTTGGTCTGAGCAGTTCTTC.

This rearrangement joins TRBV28 to TRBJ2-4; D gene uncertain. CDR1 MDHEN and CDR2 SYDVKM come from the germline V gene. The CDR3 consists of 13 residues. The V gene lost 7 bases and the J gene lost 4 bases, with 11 bases spanning the gap. This CDR3 reads CASNPTLKNIQYF. As DNA, the CDR3 is TGTGCCAGCAACCCTACATTGAAAAACATTCAGTACTTC. Filled out from reference TRBV28 and TRBJ2-4, the complete variable domain reads DVKVTQSSRYLVKRTGEKVFLECVQDMDHENMFWYRQDPGLGLRLIYFSYDVKMKEKGDIPEGYSVSREKKERFSLILESASTNQTSMYLCASNPTLKNIQYFGAGTRLSVL.